Below are 17 T cell receptor beta chains sequenced from a single sample in a study of control samples from healthy donors and cancer patients. Measured with immunoSEQ multiplex PCR; TCRdb has only the in-frame clones, and not every one. The table includes roughly 400,000 clones, 75% to 95% detected once. The sample was PBMCs. These receptor sequences come from a man aged 40-55 years with head and neck cancer.

The rearrangement links TRBV5-1 to TRBJ1-6; perhaps TRBD1 as D (6 bases). Germline CDR1 reads SGHRS; CDR2 reads YFSETQ. The CDR3 sequence is 17 residues long. V was trimmed by 0 bases and J by 0 bases, leaving 10 bases between them. CDR3 amino acids: CASSLAGESSYNSPLHF. CDR3 DNA: TGCGCCAGCAGCTTGGCAGGGGAAAGCTCCTATAATTCACCCCTCCACTTT. Drawing the rest from reference TRBV5-1 and TRBJ1-6, the complete variable domain is KAGVTQTPRYLIKTRGQQVTLSCSPISGHRSVSWYQQTPGQGLQFLFEYFSETQRNKGNFPGRFSGRQFSNSRSEMNVSTLELGDSALYLCASSLAGESSYNSPLHFGNGTRLTVT.

The chain carries TRBV27 and TRBJ1-3; D is unclear. There are 16 residues in the CDR3. Germline V gene lookup returns CDR1 MNHEY and CDR2 SMNVEV (reference sequence). V lost 0 bases and J 4 bases, leaving 13 bases between the germline ends. CDR3: CASSLSLGEVGNTIYF. CDR3 coding DNA: TGTGCCAGCAGTTTATCCTTAGGCGAAGTGGGAAACACCATATATTTT.

This clone appeared a single time. The rearrangement uses TRBV15 and TRBJ2-5; 8 bases map to TRBD2. V shed 0 bases, J shed 4 bases, and the junction held 1 base outside the gene matches. The CDR3 extends over 14 amino acids. The germline CDR1 and CDR2 sequences are LNHNV and YYDKDF (reference sequence). Here the CDR3 DNA reads TGTGCCACCAGCAGAGATCGGGAGGGAGAGACCCAGTACTTC. Its protein is CATSRDREGETQYF. Full variable domain (outside the CDR3, taken from reference TRBV15 and TRBJ2-5): DAMVIQNPRYQVTQFGKPVTLSCSQTLNHNVMYWYQQKSSQAPKLLFHYYDKDFNNEADTPDNFQSRRPNTSFCFLDIRSPGLGDTAMYLCATSRDREGETQYFGPGTRLLVL.

The chain has TRBV28 and TRBJ1-1; D might be TRBD1 (5 bases). CDR1 is MDHEN and CDR2 is SYDVKM in the germline V gene. The CDR3 is 15 amino acids. V dropped 4 bases and J dropped 10 bases, with 22 bases sitting between them. The CDR3 loop is CASSSTLGGTSVAFF. CDR3 nucleotides: TGTGCCAGCAGTTCCACCCTCGGGGGAACTAGTGTAGCTTTCTTT.

The chain combines TRBV3-1 (or the pseudogene TRBV3-2) with TRBJ2-3, with D perhaps TRBD2 (6 bases). This CDR3 has 17 residues. Germline CDR1 reads LGHDT; CDR2 reads YNNKEL (reference sequence). V lost 0 bases and J 4 bases, leaving 17 bases between the germline ends. CDR3 protein: CASSQELAITYADTQYF. DNA for the CDR3: TGTGCCAGCAGCCAAGAGCTAGCGATAACGTACGCAGATACGCAGTATTTT.

In its sample, this clone was seen a few times. The chain joins TRBV9 to TRBJ2-7; TRBD1 agrees at 9 bases. V trimming: 3 bases; J trimming: 4 bases; junction bases outside the gene matches: 8. CDR1 is SGDLS and CDR2 is YYNGEE in the germline V gene. This CDR3 has 15 residues. As DNA, the CDR3 is TGTGCCAGCAGCGGTTCCGGGACAGGGACTTACGAGCAGTACTTC. Encoded protein: CASSGSGTGTYEQYF.

The rearrangement joins TRBV12-3 or TRBV12-4 to TRBJ2-7; D uncertain. CDR3 length equals 12 residues. Trimming took off 8 bases at V and 3 bases at J, with 11 bases between the two ends. The CDR3 nucleotides are TGTGCCAGCGGTCCATACGGCTACGAGCAGTACTTC. This codes for CASGPYGYEQYF.

The chain links TRBV6-5 to TRBJ1-1, with D unresolved. With 7 bases removed from V and 10 bases from J, the gap between germline ends came to 13 bases. From germline, CDR1 is MNHEY and CDR2 SVGAGI. This CDR3 contains 11 residues. The CDR3 coding sequence is TGTGCCAGCACCCGGGAGGGTAGAGCTTTCTTT. Translation: CASTREGRAFF.

This rearrangement joins TRBV4-1 to TRBJ2-1; 15 bases match TRBD2. Per the germline V gene, CDR1 is MGHRA and CDR2 is YSYEKL. The ends lost 5 bases at V and 4 bases at J; junction bases unmatched: 9. The CDR3 runs to 18 residues. CDR3 region: CASSATGTSGRLYNEQFF. As DNA, the CDR3 is TGCGCCAGCAGCGCGACGGGGACTAGCGGGAGGTTATACAATGAGCAGTTCTTC.

This chain joins TRBV5-1 and TRBJ1-6, with unresolved D. Deletions cut 4 bases from V and 7 bases from J, with 21 bases between. CDR1 and CDR2 (germline): SGHRS, YFSETQ. This CDR3 comprises 17 residues. CDR3 DNA: TGCGCCAGCAGCCCCCTACCCAGGACTATAGCAAATTCACCCCTCCACTTT. It specifies CASSPLPRTIANSPLHF.

The chain combines TRBV7-2 with TRBJ2-4, with D unresolved. CDR1 is SGHTA and CDR2 is FQGNSA in the germline V gene. CDR3 length: 15 amino acids. Between the trimmed V and J ends, which lost 0 bases and 1 base, there was a span of 7 bases. CDR3 sequence: CASSLAVVAKNIQYF. CDR3 nucleotides: TGTGCCAGCAGCTTAGCGGTAGTGGCCAAAAACATTCAGTACTTC.

The V gene is TRBV9, the J gene TRBJ1-3; D uncertain. V was trimmed by 3 bases and J by 10 bases, leaving 14 bases between them. The CDR3 sequence is 13 residues long. The germline CDR1 and CDR2 sequences are SGDLS and YYNGEE. CDR3 in amino acids: CASSAPSERTIYF. For the CDR3, the DNA is TGTGCCAGCAGCGCCCCTTCTGAGAGGACCATATATTTT.

This clone was counted only a few times. The chain links TRBV5-1 to TRBJ2-1, with D perhaps TRBD2 (5 bases). V lost 0 bases to trimming and J lost 3 bases, with 13 bases between them. Germline CDR1 SGHRS, CDR2 YFSETQ. The CDR3 loop spans 16 amino acids. The CDR3 protein is CASSLGFERFYNEQFF. The CDR3, as DNA: TGCGCCAGCAGCTTGGGGTTCGAGCGGTTCTACAATGAGCAGTTCTTC. Looking up the rest from reference TRBV5-1 and TRBJ2-1 gives the full variable domain: KAGVTQTPRYLIKTRGQQVTLSCSPISGHRSVSWYQQTPGQGLQFLFEYFSETQRNKGNFPGRFSGRQFSNSRSEMNVSTLELGDSALYLCASSLGFERFYNEQFFGPGTRLTVL.

This chain joins TRBV28 and TRBJ1-1, with 7 bases lining up with TRBD1. Germline lookup yields CDR1 MDHEN and CDR2 SYDVKM. With V trimmed by 5 bases and J by 6 bases, 12 bases remained unmatched. This CDR3 is built from 15 residues. The CDR3: CASSPPPGTDSEAFF. The CDR3 DNA reads TGTGCCAGCAGTCCCCCACCCGGGACAGACTCTGAAGCTTTCTTT. Using reference TRBV28 and TRBJ1-1 for the parts outside the CDR3, the full variable domain is DVKVTQSSRYLVKRTGEKVFLECVQDMDHENMFWYRQDPGLGLRLIYFSYDVKMKEKGDIPEGYSVSREKKERFSLILESASTNQTSMYLCASSPPPGTDSEAFFGQGTRLTVV.

The rearrangement joins TRBV20-1 to TRBJ2-7; tentative D call: TRBD2 (5 bases). V lost 3 bases and J 3 bases, leaving 18 bases between the germline ends. The germline V gene has CDR1 DFQATT and CDR2 SNEGSKA (reference sequence). The CDR3 runs 15 residues. As DNA, the CDR3 is TGCAGTGCTAGTGGTGGTCAAGCGAGGGTCTACGAGCAGTACTTC. It encodes CSASGGQARVYEQYF.

The gene calls are TRBV2 and TRBJ1-1; D may be TRBD1 (5 bases). Looked up from germline, CDR1 is SNHLY and CDR2 is FYNNEI. This CDR3 has 16 amino acids. V shed 4 bases and J shed 7 bases, with 22 bases lying between them. The CDR3 DNA sequence: TGTGCCAGCAGTGGCAGCCGGGACCCACGGCAAGGTGAAGCTTTCTTT. Its protein is CASSGSRDPRQGEAFF. Looking up the rest from reference TRBV2 and TRBJ1-1 gives the full variable domain: EPEVTQTPSHQVTQMGQEVILRCVPISNHLYFYWYRQILGQKVEFLVSFYNNEISEKSEIFDDQFSVERPDGSNFTLKIRSTKLEDSAMYFCASSGSRDPRQGEAFFGQGTRLTVV.

Concerning this clone: Other DNA sequences from this sample encode an identical CDR3 as well. V is TRBV6-6 and J is TRBJ2-7, with D unresolved. This CDR3 spans 11 amino acids. The V end was cut by 3 bases, the J end by 2 bases, with 2 bases between. Germline V gene data show CDR1 as MNHNY and CDR2 as SVGAGI (reference sequence). As DNA, the CDR3 is TGTGCCAGCAGTTATACCTACGAGCAGTACTTC. Its translation is CASSYTYEQYF.